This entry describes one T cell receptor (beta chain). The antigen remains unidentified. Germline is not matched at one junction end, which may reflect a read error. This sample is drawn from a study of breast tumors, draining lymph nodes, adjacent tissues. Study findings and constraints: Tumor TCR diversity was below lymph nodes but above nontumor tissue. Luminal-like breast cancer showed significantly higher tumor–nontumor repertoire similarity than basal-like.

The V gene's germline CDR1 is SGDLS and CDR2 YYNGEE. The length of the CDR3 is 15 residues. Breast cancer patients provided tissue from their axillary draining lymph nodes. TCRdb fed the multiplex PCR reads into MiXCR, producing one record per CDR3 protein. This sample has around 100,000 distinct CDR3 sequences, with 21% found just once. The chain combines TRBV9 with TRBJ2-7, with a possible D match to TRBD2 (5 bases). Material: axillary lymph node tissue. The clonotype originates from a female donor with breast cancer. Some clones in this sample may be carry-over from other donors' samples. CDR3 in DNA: TGTGCCAGCAGCGTAGGGTGGGAGTTCTCCTACAAGCAGTACTTC. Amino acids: CASSVGWEFSYKQYF.